A selection of T cell receptor beta chains follows, all from one sample in a study of blood T cells in healthy people across ages. TCRdb re-called the 5' RACE reads through MiXCR, storing one row per CDR3 protein. The sample has about 650,000 distinct CDR3 sequences; approximately 29% are singletons. Specimen: blood. The receptor set was obtained from a woman older than 75 in good health. Each CDR3 is given with its conserved first and last residue. D genes are given only for firm matches. The size of a clone is reported for some rows only, either as once, few or many, or as a class for expanded clones.

abundance	v_gene	j_gene	d_gene	CDR3aa	CDR3nt
many	TRBV20-1	TRBJ2-6	NA	CSARVPGASGANVLTF	TGCAGTGCTAGAGTACCCGGAGCCTCTGGGGCCAACGTCCTGACTTTC
few	TRBV23-1	TRBJ2-7	NA	CASSQFSGVEQYF	TGCGCCAGCAGTCAATTCTCAGGGGTCGAGCAGTACTTC
NA	TRBV20-1	TRBJ1-2	TRBD1	CSARGTVDYGCTF	TGCAGTGCTCGAGGGACAGTGGACTATGGCTGCACCTTC
many	TRBV28	TRBJ2-7	NA	CASSTDISYEQYF	TGTGCCAGCAGTACTGACATCTCCTACGAGCAGTACTTC
NA	TRBV12-3/TRBV12-4	TRBJ1-5	TRBD1	CASRGQDNQPQHF	TGTGCCAGCAGGGGACAGGACAATCAGCCCCAGCATTTT
few	TRBV20-1	TRBJ1-1	NA	CSARDPFATGRMRIEAFF	TGCAGTGCTAGAGATCCATTTGCGACAGGCCGTATGAGGATTGAAGCTTTCTTT
NA	TRBV4-2	TRBJ1-1	NA	CASSQQPDSPEAFF	TGTGCCAGCAGCCAGCAGCCGGACAGCCCTGAAGCTTTCTTT
many	TRBV20-1	TRBJ2-3	NA	CSARELTDTQYF	TGCAGTGCTAGAGAACTCACAGATACGCAGTATTTT
NA	TRBV15	TRBJ1-1	NA	CAVAPGGTEAFF	TGTGCCGTCGCCCCGGGGGGCACTGAAGCTTTCTTT
many	TRBV6-5	TRBJ1-4	NA	CASSYGSRTVNEKLFF	TGTGCCAGCAGTTACGGGAGCCGGACAGTCAATGAAAAACTGTTTTTT
many	TRBV29-1	TRBJ2-5	NA	CSAPAGGPLQETQYF	TGCAGCGCTCCGGCCGGGGGGCCCCTCCAAGAGACCCAGTACTTC
NA	TRBV5-1	TRBJ1-6	NA	CASSLVQGLRESPLHF	TGCGCCAGCAGCTTGGTACAGGGACTTCGGGAATCACCCCTCCACTTT
NA	TRBV5-1	TRBJ1-2	NA	CASSPSEANYGYTF	TGCGCCAGCAGCCCGTCCGAAGCTAACTATGGCTACACCTTC
few	TRBV7-2	TRBJ2-3	TRBD1	CASSLRGTGSIADTQYF	TGTGCCAGCAGCTTAAGGGGGACAGGGAGTATTGCAGATACGCAGTATTTT
NA	TRBV5-5	TRBJ2-7	NA	CASSYRGTVSSYEQYF	TGTGCCAGCAGCTATCGGGGCACAGTCTCCTCCTACGAGCAGTACTTC
many	TRBV7-2	TRBJ1-2	NA	CASSLVPARNGYTF	TGTGCCAGCAGCTTAGTCCCGGCCCGGAATGGCTACACCTTC
few	TRBV14	TRBJ1-1	NA	CASSQRNLINRAFF	TGTGCCAGCAGCCAGAGAAATCTAATAAATCGAGCTTTCTTT
many	TRBV3-1	TRBJ2-7	TRBD1	CASSQGWTGTYEQYF	TGTGCCAGCAGCCAAGGGTGGACAGGGACCTACGAGCAGTACTTC
few	TRBV6-5	TRBJ2-7	TRBD1	CASSYCGQGYEQYF	TGTGCCAGCAGTTACTGCGGACAGGGGTACGAGCAGTACTTC
many	TRBV6-5	TRBJ1-1	NA	CASSPRNRLVESEAFF	TGTGCCAGCAGCCCACGCAACAGACTAGTTGAGTCCGAAGCTTTCTTT
few	TRBV5-8	TRBJ1-6	NA	CASSFRRDSPLHF	TGTGCCAGCAGCTTCCGGAGGGATTCACCCCTCCACTTT
many	TRBV6-5	TRBJ2-3	NA	CASRTPEAGTDTQYF	TGTGCCAGCAGGACCCCTGAGGCGGGCACAGATACGCAGTATTTT
many	TRBV5-1	TRBJ2-7	NA	CASSLEGTTYEQYF	TGCGCCAGCAGCTTGGAGGGCACTACCTACGAGCAGTACTTC
NA	TRBV7-2	TRBJ2-5	NA	CASSLVLAQETQYF	TGTGCCAGCAGCTTAGTGCTAGCGCAGGAGACCCAGTACTTC
NA	TRBV7-2	TRBJ2-1	NA	CASTAPGPNNEQFF	TGTGCCAGCACCGCACCCGGACCCAACAATGAGCAGTTCTTC
many	TRBV6-5	TRBJ2-1	TRBD1	CASSRTGGGYNEQFF	TGTGCCAGCAGTCGGACAGGGGGAGGCTACAATGAGCAGTTCTTC